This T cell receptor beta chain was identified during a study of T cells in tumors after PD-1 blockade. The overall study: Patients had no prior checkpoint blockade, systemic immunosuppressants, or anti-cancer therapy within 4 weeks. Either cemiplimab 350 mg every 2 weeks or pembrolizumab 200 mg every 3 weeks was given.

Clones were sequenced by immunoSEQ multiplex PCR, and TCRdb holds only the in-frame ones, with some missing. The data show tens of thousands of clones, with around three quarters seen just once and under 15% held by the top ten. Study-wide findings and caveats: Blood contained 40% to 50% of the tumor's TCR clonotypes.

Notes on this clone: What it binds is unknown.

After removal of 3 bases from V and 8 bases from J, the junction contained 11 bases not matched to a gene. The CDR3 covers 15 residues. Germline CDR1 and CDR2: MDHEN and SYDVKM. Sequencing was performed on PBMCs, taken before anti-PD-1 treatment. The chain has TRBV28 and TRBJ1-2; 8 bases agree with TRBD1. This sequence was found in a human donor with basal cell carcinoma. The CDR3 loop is CASSFPQGVIGGYTF. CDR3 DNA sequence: TGTGCCAGCAGTTTCCCACAGGGGGTTATCGGAGGCTACACCTTC.